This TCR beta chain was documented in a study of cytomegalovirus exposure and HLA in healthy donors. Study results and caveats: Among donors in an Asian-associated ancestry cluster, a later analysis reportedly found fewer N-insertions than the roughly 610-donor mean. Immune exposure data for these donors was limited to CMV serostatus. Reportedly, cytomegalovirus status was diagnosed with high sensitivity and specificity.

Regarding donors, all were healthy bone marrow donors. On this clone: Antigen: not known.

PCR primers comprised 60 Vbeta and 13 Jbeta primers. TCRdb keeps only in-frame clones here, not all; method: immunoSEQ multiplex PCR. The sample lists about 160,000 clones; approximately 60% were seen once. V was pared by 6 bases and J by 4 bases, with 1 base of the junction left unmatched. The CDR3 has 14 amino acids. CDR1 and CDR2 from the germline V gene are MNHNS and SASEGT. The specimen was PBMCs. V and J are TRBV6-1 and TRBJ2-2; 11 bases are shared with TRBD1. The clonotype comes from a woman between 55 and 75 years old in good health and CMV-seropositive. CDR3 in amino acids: CASRGTGGTGELFF. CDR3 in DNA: TGTGCCAGCAGGGGGACAGGGGGCACCGGGGAGCTGTTTTTT.